The entry below gives a single T cell receptor beta chain sequence along with its context. This specimen comes from a study of long-term antiretroviral therapy in people with HIV. Survey-level immunoSEQ v3.0 assays were run. Profiling relied on immunoSEQ multiplex PCR, and the TCRdb table lists in-frame clones only, not all of them. The data contain some 13,000 clones, 80% of them singletons. The source was unsorted PBMCs, collected 3.2 years before starting antiretroviral therapy. The clonotype originates from a man aged 40-50 years with HIV.

CDR3 amino acids: CASGGSGPSYNEQFF. In nucleotides, the CDR3 is TGTGCCAGCGGGGGGAGCGGTCCCTCCTACAATGAGCAGTTCTTC. The rearrangement joins TRBV2 to TRBJ2-1, with a tentative D call TRBD2 (6 bases). There are 15 residues in the CDR3. Per the germline V gene, CDR1 is SNHLY and CDR2 is FYNNEI. V lost 8 bases, J lost 0 bases, and 14 bases lay in between. Combining the CDR3 with reference TRBV2 and TRBJ2-1 gives the whole variable domain EPEVTQTPSHQVTQMGQEVILRCVPISNHLYFYWYRQILGQKVEFLVSFYNNEISEKSEIFDDQFSVERPDGSNFTLKIRSTKLEDSAMYFCASGGSGPSYNEQFFGPGTRLTVL.